This TCR beta chain was captured in a study of blood T cell repertoires in COVID-19. This table comes from immunoSEQ multiplex PCR, and its TCRdb copy is limited to in-frame clones, with some not included. The repertoire consists of roughly 140,000 clones, with roughly four fifths occurring once and the leading ten covering about 5.8%. Per the germline V gene, CDR1 is SGHRS and CDR2 is YFSETQ. With 3 bases clipped from V and 2 bases from J, the junction kept 2 bases outside the gene matches. This CDR3 spans 13 amino acids. This receptor was identified in a human donor in a cohort sampled during active COVID-19. The rearrangement uses TRBV5-1 and TRBJ2-7; 7 bases match TRBD1. Specimen: peripheral blood. CDR3 sequence: CASSSGQPYEQYF. CDR3 nucleotides: TGCGCCAGCAGCTCGGGACAGCCCTACGAGCAGTACTTC.